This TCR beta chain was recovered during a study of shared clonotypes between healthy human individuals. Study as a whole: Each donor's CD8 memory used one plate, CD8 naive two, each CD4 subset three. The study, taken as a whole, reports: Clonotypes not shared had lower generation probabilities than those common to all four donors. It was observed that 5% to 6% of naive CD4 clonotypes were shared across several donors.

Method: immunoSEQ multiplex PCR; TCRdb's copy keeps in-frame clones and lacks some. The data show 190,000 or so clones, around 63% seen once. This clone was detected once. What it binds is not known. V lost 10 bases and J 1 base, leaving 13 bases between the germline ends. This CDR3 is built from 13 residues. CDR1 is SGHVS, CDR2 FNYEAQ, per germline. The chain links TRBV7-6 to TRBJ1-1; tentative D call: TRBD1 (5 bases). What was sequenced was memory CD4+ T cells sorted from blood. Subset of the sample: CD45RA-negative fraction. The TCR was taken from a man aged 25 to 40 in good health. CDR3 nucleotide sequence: TGTGCCACCGCTTTCAGGGCGAACACTGAAGCTTTCTTT. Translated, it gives CATAFRANTEAFF.